The rows below give T cell receptor beta chains drawn from one sample of a study of blood T cell repertoires in COVID-19. Sequencing was performed with immunoSEQ multiplex PCR; in TCRdb, only in-frame clones are kept and a portion is missing. The data show some 320,000 clones, about 90% seen once. The source material was peripheral blood. The source is a woman younger than 45 with COVID-19, enrolled during active disease. The CDR3 runs from the conserved cysteine through the conserved F or W. D genes are given only for firm matches.

d_gene	v_gene	j_gene	len	CDR3aa
.	TRBV30	TRBJ1-2	12	CAWRPGLYGYTF
TRBD1	TRBV2	TRBJ1-6	16	CASRDRISINNSPLHF
TRBD1	TRBV5-1	TRBJ1-5	16	CASSRGTVPQGEPQHF
TRBD1	TRBV5-1	TRBJ1-2	17	CASSLDVVGQGSHGYTF
TRBD1	TRBV28	TRBJ1-4	15	CASSLLGQGGEKLFF
.	TRBV5-4	TRBJ1-1	14	CASSFRGGDTEAFF
TRBD1	TRBV5-1	TRBJ1-1	15	CASSLSGTGYTEAFF
.	TRBV16	TRBJ1-5	14	CASSQFNSNQPQHF
.	TRBV5-4	TRBJ1-6	14	CASSLYQGNSPLHF
TRBD1	TRBV5-5	TRBJ2-5	14	CASSHGQGTETQYF
.	TRBV6-5	TRBJ1-6	16	CASSYSIWGENSPLHF
TRBD1	TRBV6-1	TRBJ1-5	16	CASSESNRGFVQPQHF
.	TRBV20-1	TRBJ1-5	12	CSASRGNQPQHF
TRBD1	TRBV7-9	TRBJ1-5	15	CASSAGGLSNQPQHF
.	TRBV18	TRBJ2-1	16	CASSPMTRQTSNEQFF
.	TRBV28	TRBJ1-2	13	CASSKTGLYGYTF
.	TRBV12-2	TRBJ1-1	16	CASRLVLGRVNTEAFF
.	TRBV2	TRBJ2-1	13	CASSSNRETKQFF
TRBD1	TRBV2	TRBJ1-6	16	CASSARGQGHNSPLHF
.	TRBV27	TRBJ1-6	13	CASSSQKNSPLHF
TRBD1	TRBV11-2	TRBJ1-2	14	CASSWGQTNYGYTF
TRBD1	TRBV7-9	TRBJ1-2	14	CASSLADRAEGYTF
TRBD1	TRBV27	TRBJ1-2	12	CASSLDRDVYTF
.	TRBV27	TRBJ1-2	15	CASSFGGLGNYGYTF
TRBD2	TRBV3-1/TRBV3-2	TRBJ2-3	17	CASSSQGSGGNTDTQYF
.	TRBV9	TRBJ2-1	14	CASSVAGANHEQFF
.	TRBV6-5	TRBJ1-6	13	CASSYLPTSPLHF
TRBD2	TRBV6-5	TRBJ2-7	14	CASISPGLAGAMYF
.	TRBV21-1	TRBJ2-2	17	CASSNGSRGTNTGELFF
.	TRBV6-5	TRBJ1-1	15	CASSYGWAMNTEAFF
TRBD1	TRBV7-8	TRBJ1-2	15	CASSQWNRGDYGYTF
.	TRBV4-1	TRBJ1-2	15	CASSQRAAGNYGYTF
.	TRBV3-1/TRBV3-2	TRBJ2-3	15	CASSQGSGFTDTQYF
TRBD1	TRBV5-1	TRBJ2-1	14	CASSLPQGDPERFF
.	TRBV19	TRBJ1-6	13	CASSQGGNSPLHF
.	TRBV5-4	TRBJ1-2	13	CASSLDRVGGYTF
.	TRBV7-9	TRBJ1-2	14	CASSRMPGLNGYTF
TRBD1	TRBV9	TRBJ2-1	15	CASRPGTGTYNEQFF
TRBD2	TRBV19	TRBJ2-1	15	CASSMLAGGRNEQFF
.	TRBV11-2	TRBJ2-1	13	CASSRDSGDEQFF
.	TRBV5-1	TRBJ2-7	14	CASRISTGLHEQYF
.	TRBV4-1	TRBJ1-2	17	CASSQVGRGKGNYGYTF
.	TRBV5-1	TRBJ2-1	14	CASTLGTGGGEQFF
TRBD1	TRBV3-1/TRBV3-2	TRBJ2-5	15	CASSQRGTGQETQYF
.	TRBV19	TRBJ1-6	12	CASRGEVSPLHF
TRBD1	TRBV5-4	TRBJ2-7	14	CASSLGQGSYEQYF
.	TRBV16	TRBJ1-1	12	CASSQYRGEAFF
.	TRBV6-6	TRBJ2-3	17	CASSPDRLPSSTDTQYF
TRBD1	TRBV2	TRBJ1-1	14	CASRRDRANTEAFF
TRBD2	TRBV3-1/TRBV3-2	TRBJ2-7	17	CASSLDGTSVLPYEQYF
.	TRBV9	TRBJ2-1	10	CASGNNEQFF
.	TRBV25-1	TRBJ2-1	18	CASSEYGPGGVSYNEQFF
TRBD1	TRBV29-1	TRBJ1-1	11	CSVLQGTEAFF
.	TRBV4-1	TRBJ2-1	15	CASSQDLWGGNEQFF
.	TRBV5-1	TRBJ1-6	14	CASSLGVQDSPLHF
TRBD1	TRBV5-4	TRBJ1-2	14	CASSTGGLNYGYTF
TRBD1	TRBV18	TRBJ1-1	18	CASSPLTNMGQGGTEAFF
TRBD1	TRBV19	TRBJ1-5	16	CASSIDWTGSNQPQHF
.	TRBV7-2	TRBJ1-1	13	CASSSYGGTEAFF
TRBD2	TRBV7-9	TRBJ2-1	16	CASSLDLAGLYNEQFF